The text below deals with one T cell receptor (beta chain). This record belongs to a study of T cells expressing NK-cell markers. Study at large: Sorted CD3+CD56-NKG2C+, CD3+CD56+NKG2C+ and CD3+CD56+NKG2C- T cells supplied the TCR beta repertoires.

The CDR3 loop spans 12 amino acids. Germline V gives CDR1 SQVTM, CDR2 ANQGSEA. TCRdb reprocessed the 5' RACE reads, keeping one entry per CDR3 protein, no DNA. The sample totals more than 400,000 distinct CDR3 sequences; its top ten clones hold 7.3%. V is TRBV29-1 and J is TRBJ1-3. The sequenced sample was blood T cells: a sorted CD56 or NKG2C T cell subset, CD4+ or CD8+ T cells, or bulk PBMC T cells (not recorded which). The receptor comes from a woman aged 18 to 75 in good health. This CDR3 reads CSVRGGGNTIYF.